This T cell receptor beta chain was sequenced in a study of blood T cell repertoires in COVID-19. On the study more broadly: The United States, Italy and Spain supplied acute and convalescent COVID-19 samples.

V lost 8 bases, J lost 10 bases, and 13 bases lay in between. Per germline, CDR1 SGHRS and CDR2 YFSETQ. This CDR3 is 12 amino acids long. As processed by the authors: Estimation of nucleated cell counts relied on the amplification of reference gene primers. Profiling relied on immunoSEQ multiplex PCR, and the TCRdb table lists in-frame clones only, not all of them. D and trimming come from the DNA, and the V and J calls and clone size come from that table. Among some 360,000 clones listed, roughly 90% were seen once. Participant age was 18 to 89 years, and participants resided in roughly 25 US areas. Participants had their cohort set by participant-reported clinical history. This clone occurred a few times.

The chain joins TRBV5-1 to TRBJ1-6; D unclear. Input material: PBMCs or T cells enriched from blood (not recorded which). This clonotype was sampled from a woman under 40 who had been exposed to COVID-19. The DNA for the CDR3 is TGCGCCAGTGCCCGGGAAGACTCACCCCTCCACTTT. Its translation is CASAREDSPLHF.